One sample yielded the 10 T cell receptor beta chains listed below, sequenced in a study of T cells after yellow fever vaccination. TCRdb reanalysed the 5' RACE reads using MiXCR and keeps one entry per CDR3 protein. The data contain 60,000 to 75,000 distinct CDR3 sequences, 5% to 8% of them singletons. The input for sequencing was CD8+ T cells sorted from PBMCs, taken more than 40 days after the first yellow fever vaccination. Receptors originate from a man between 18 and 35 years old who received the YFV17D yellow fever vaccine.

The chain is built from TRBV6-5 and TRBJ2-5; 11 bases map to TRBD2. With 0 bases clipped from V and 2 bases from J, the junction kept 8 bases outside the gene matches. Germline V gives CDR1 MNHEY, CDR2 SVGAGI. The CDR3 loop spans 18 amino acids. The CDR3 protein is CASSYSSSGGLSQETQYF. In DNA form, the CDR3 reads TGTGCCAGCAGTTACTCGTCTAGCGGGGGGCTCTCTCAAGAGACCCAGTACTTC.

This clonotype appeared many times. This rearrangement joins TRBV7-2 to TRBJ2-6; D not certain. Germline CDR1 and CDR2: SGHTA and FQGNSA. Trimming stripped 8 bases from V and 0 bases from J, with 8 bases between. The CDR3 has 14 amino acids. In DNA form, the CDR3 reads TGTGCCAGCGATTTGAGCTCTGGGGCCAACGTCCTGACTTTC. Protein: CASDLSSGANVLTF.

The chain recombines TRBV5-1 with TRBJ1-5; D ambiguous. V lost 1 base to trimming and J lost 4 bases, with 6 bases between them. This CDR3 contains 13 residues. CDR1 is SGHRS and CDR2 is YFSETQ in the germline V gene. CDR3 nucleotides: TGCGCCAGCAGCTTGTCCATAAATCAGCCCCAGCATTTT. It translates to CASSLSINQPQHF.

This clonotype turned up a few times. CDR3 loop: CASSQTGSRNSPLHF. In DNA form, the CDR3 reads TGTGCCAGCAGCCAGACAGGCTCCCGAAATTCACCCCTCCACTTT. The chain uses TRBV6-1 and TRBJ1-6; D is possibly TRBD1 (6 bases). The CDR3 is made up of 15 amino acids. The V end lost 6 bases, the J end lost 7 bases, and 16 bases lay between the germline ends. Germline CDR1 MNHNS, CDR2 SASEGT.

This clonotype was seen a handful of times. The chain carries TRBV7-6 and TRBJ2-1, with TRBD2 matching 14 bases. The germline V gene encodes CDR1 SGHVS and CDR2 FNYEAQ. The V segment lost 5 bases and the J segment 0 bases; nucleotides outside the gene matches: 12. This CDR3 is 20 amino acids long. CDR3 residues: CASSGQGLAGALSSYNEQFF. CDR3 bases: TGTGCCAGCAGCGGACAGGGACTAGCGGGGGCGCTTAGCTCCTACAATGAGCAGTTCTTC.

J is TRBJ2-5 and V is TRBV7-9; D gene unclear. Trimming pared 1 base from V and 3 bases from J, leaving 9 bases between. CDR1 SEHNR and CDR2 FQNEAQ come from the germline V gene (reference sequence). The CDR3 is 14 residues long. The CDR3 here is CASSLGRVEETQYF. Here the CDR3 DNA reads TGTGCCAGCAGCTTAGGCAGAGTGGAAGAGACCCAGTACTTC.

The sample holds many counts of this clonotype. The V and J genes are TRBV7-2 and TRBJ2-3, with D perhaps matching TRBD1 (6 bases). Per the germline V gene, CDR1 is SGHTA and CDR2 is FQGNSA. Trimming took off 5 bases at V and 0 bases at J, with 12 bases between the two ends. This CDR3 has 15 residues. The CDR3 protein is CASSLDRMSTDTQYF. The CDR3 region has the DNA TGTGCCAGCAGCCTAGACAGGATGAGCACAGATACGCAGTATTTT.

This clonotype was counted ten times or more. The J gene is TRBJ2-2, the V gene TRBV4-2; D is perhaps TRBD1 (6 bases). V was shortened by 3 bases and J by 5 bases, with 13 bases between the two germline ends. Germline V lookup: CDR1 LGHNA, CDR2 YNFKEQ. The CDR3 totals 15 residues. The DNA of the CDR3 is TGTGCCAGCAGCCACCCACAGGGTCGTACCGGGGAGCTGTTTTTT. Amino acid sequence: CASSHPQGRTGELFF.

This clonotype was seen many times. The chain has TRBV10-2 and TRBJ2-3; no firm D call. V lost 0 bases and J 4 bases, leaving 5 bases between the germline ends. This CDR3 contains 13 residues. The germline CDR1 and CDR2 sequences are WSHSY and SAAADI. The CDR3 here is CASSESQPDTQYF. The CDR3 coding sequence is TGCGCCAGCAGTGAGTCTCAGCCAGATACGCAGTATTTT.

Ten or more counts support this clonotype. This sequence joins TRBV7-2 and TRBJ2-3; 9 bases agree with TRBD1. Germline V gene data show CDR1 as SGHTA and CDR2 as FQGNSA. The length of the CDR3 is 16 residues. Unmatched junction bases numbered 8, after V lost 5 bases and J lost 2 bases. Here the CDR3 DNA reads TGTGCCAGCAGCCCACGGGACAGGGAGGACACAGATACGCAGTATTTT. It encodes CASSPRDREDTDTQYF.